Shown below are 21 T cell receptor beta chains from a single sample sequenced in a study of shared clonotypes between healthy human individuals. Sequenced by immunoSEQ multiplex PCR; TCRdb stores in-frame clones only, minus some. The table shows some 2 million clones, with less than 95% occurring only once. Naive CD8 cells, CD45RO-negative and positively selected for CCR7, excluded terminally differentiated effector memory CD45RA+ cells. Sequencing was performed on naive CD8+ T cells sorted from blood. The receptor source for this set is a man younger than 35 in good health.

J is TRBJ2-7 and V is TRBV6-1; D is ambiguous. V was clipped by 2 bases and J by 1 base, with 9 bases between them. The CDR3 contains 14 residues. Germline-derived CDR1 and CDR2 are MNHNS and SASEGT. The CDR3 protein is CASSEPSMSYEQYF. The CDR3 region has the DNA TGTGCCAGCAGTGAACCCTCAATGTCCTACGAGCAGTACTTC.

The rearrangement links TRBV10-2 to TRBJ1-2; D possibly corresponds to TRBD1 (5 bases). Germline V gene data show CDR1 as WSHSY and CDR2 as SAAADI. This CDR3 comprises 13 residues. V was clipped by 0 bases and J by 4 bases, with 6 bases between them. The CDR3 nucleotides read TGCGCCAGCAGTGAGTCAACAGGCTATGGCTACACCTTC. Translation: CASSESTGYGYTF.

This chain joins TRBV11-2 and TRBJ2-1; 10 bases line up with TRBD2. Germline CDR1 SGHAT, CDR2 FQNNGV. The V segment lost 5 bases and the J segment 8 bases; nucleotides outside the gene matches: 12. The CDR3 runs to 16 residues. The CDR3 loop is CASSALLAGAGDEQFF. In DNA form, the CDR3 reads TGTGCCAGCAGCGCCCTCCTAGCGGGGGCCGGGGATGAGCAGTTCTTC. Together with reference TRBV11-2 and TRBJ2-1, the CDR3 gives the full variable domain: EAGVAQSPRYKIIEKRQSVAFWCNPISGHATLYWYQQILGQGPKLLIQFQNNGVVDDSQLPKDRFSAERLKGVDSTLKIQPAKLEDSAVYLCASSALLAGAGDEQFFGPGTRLTVL.

The J gene is TRBJ2-7, the V gene TRBV7-3, with D possibly TRBD1 on 5 matching bases. The CDR3 has 18 residues. Germline assignment: CDR1 SGHTA and CDR2 FQGTGA. V was trimmed by 3 bases and J by 4 bases, leaving 25 bases between them. The CDR3 here is CASSFKISRSGKLYEQYF. The DNA of the CDR3 is TGTGCCAGCAGCTTTAAAATTAGTCGGTCAGGGAAACTGTACGAGCAGTACTTC. Filled out from reference TRBV7-3 and TRBJ2-7, the complete variable domain reads GAGVSQTPSNKVTEKGKYVELRCDPISGHTALYWYRQSLGQGPEFLIYFQGTGAADDSGLPNDRFFAVRPEGSVSTLKIQRTERGDSAVYLCASSFKISRSGKLYEQYFGPGTRLTVT.

The chain uses TRBV11-2 and TRBJ2-7, with no clear D. Germline CDR1 SGHAT, CDR2 FQNNGV. The ends were cut back, 0 bases at V and 2 bases at J, with 5 bases in the middle. The CDR3 runs 13 residues. CDR3 bases: TGTGCCAGCAGCTTAGATTGGACCTACGAGCAGTACTTC. It yields the protein CASSLDWTYEQYF.

The CDR3 DNA sequence: TGTGCCAGCAGCTTAGAAATAGGGCGAGGGGGGTCTACGATAGTGCAGTACTTC. This gives the protein CASSLEIGRGGSTIVQYF. This sequence joins TRBV11-2 and TRBJ2-7; TRBD1 or TRBD2 may be the D gene (6 bases each). Germline-derived CDR1 and CDR2 are SGHAT and FQNNGV. The length of the CDR3 is 18 residues. The ends were cut back, 0 bases at V and 9 bases at J, with 27 bases in the middle.

On this clone: The sample holds other DNA sequences that translate to the same CDR3. V usage is TRBV6-5 and J usage is TRBJ1-2; unclear D gene. Deletions cut 2 bases from V and 2 bases from J, with 9 bases between. The V gene's germline CDR1 is MNHEY and CDR2 SVGAGI. This CDR3 contains 14 residues. CDR3 residues: CASSYTSENYGYTF. The CDR3 nucleotides are TGTGCCAGCAGTTACACATCAGAAAACTATGGCTACACCTTC.

The chain is built from TRBV6-6 and TRBJ2-3; D may be TRBD2 (5 bases). CDR1 is MNHNY and CDR2 is SVGAGI in the germline V gene (reference sequence). The V end was cut by 0 bases, the J end by 2 bases, with 6 bases between. This CDR3 is built from 14 residues. CDR3 protein: CASSYSDFTDTQYF. The CDR3 DNA follows: TGTGCCAGCAGTTACTCGGACTTCACAGATACGCAGTATTTT.

To note about this clone: The same CDR3 is also encoded by other DNA sequences in this sample. The J gene is TRBJ2-3, the V gene TRBV27; 11 bases are a match to TRBD2. Trimming at V came to 6 bases and at J to 0 bases, leaving 2 bases not matched to a gene. Germline loops: CDR1 MNHEY, CDR2 SMNVEV (reference sequence). The CDR3 is 15 residues long. CDR3: CASSRLAGSTDTQYF. CDR3 DNA sequence: TGTGCCAGCAGCCGACTAGCGGGGAGCACAGATACGCAGTATTTT.

A single count supports this clone. The V and J genes are TRBV10-3 and TRBJ2-1; 9 bases fit TRBD2. Losses at the gene ends were 7 bases for V and 9 bases for J; bases not matched to a gene: 10. CDR1 and CDR2 (germline): ENHRY, SYGVKD. The length of the CDR3 is 14 residues. CDR3 in amino acids: CAITLREGAGEQFF. The DNA for the CDR3 is TGTGCCATCACCCTGCGGGAGGGCGCCGGTGAGCAGTTCTTC.

This sequence joins TRBV5-6 and TRBJ1-2; D is uncertain. The CDR3 is made up of 14 amino acids. The germline V gene has CDR1 SGHDT and CDR2 YYEEEE. V shed 0 bases and J shed 3 bases, with 9 bases lying between them. The CDR3 region is CASSLGELYYGYTF. Here the CDR3 DNA reads TGTGCCAGCAGCTTGGGAGAGCTTTACTATGGCTACACCTTC. Drawing the rest from reference TRBV5-6 and TRBJ1-2, the complete variable domain is DAGVTQSPTHLIKTRGQQVTLRCSPKSGHDTVSWYQQALGQGPQFIFQYYEEEERQRGNFPDRFSGHQFPNYSSELNVNALLLGDSALYLCASSLGELYYGYTFGSGTRLTVV.

Of note for this clone: Distinct nucleotide sequences in the sample also encode this CDR3. The J gene is TRBJ1-4, the V gene TRBV27; D gene unclear. Germline lookup yields CDR1 MNHEY and CDR2 SMNVEV (reference sequence). Trimming pared 3 bases from V and 8 bases from J, leaving 7 bases between. The CDR3 length is 12 residues. The CDR3 region is CASSFPGEKLFF. The CDR3 nucleotides are TGTGCCAGCAGTTTTCCTGGAGAAAAACTGTTTTTT. Full variable domain (remainder filled in from reference TRBV27 and TRBJ1-4): EAQVTQNPRYLITVTGKKLTVTCSQNMNHEYMSWYRQDPGLGLRQIYYSMNVEVTDKGDVPEGYKVSRKEKRNFPLILESPSPNQTSLYFCASSFPGEKLFFGSGTQLSVL.

Details on this clone: Other DNA sequences within the sample encode an identical CDR3. This rearrangement joins TRBV5-6 to TRBJ2-7; 8 bases match TRBD1. With 0 bases clipped from V and 3 bases from J, the junction kept 5 bases outside the gene matches. Germline CDR1 SGHDT, CDR2 YYEEEE. The CDR3 runs 15 residues. The CDR3 nucleotides are TGTGCCAGCAGCTTGGGGGCAGGGGGCGACTACGAGCAGTACTTC. It encodes CASSLGAGGDYEQYF.

V is TRBV30 and J is TRBJ2-1; 8 bases agree with TRBD2. CDR1 and CDR2 from the germline V gene are GTSNPN and SVGIG (reference sequence). With 4 bases clipped from V and 4 bases from J, the junction kept 6 bases outside the gene matches. This CDR3 is built from 14 residues. CDR3 coding DNA: TGTGCCTGGAACCAGCGGGAGCTTTACAATGAGCAGTTCTTC. As protein: CAWNQRELYNEQFF.

This chain connects TRBV10-3 to TRBJ2-3; 10 bases line up with TRBD2. V was pared by 3 bases and J by 1 base, with 1 base of the junction left unmatched. CDR1 is ENHRY, CDR2 SYGVKD, per germline. The CDR3 spans 15 residues. Written as DNA, the CDR3 is TGTGCCATCAGTGATACTAGCGGGGGCACAGATACGCAGTATTTT. This encodes CAISDTSGGTDTQYF.

V and J are TRBV4-3 and TRBJ2-7, with a weak D call TRBD2 (5 bases). This CDR3 spans 15 amino acids. Trimming cost V 2 bases and J 3 bases, with 14 bases left between them. The germline gives CDR1 LGHNA, CDR2 YSLEER. The CDR3 is CASSQLTEGSYEQYF. The CDR3 DNA follows: TGCGCCAGCAGCCAACTAACCGAGGGAAGCTACGAGCAGTACTTC.

The chain recombines TRBV27 with TRBJ1-6; 10 positions match TRBD1. CDR1 and CDR2 from the germline V gene are MNHEY and SMNVEV (reference sequence). The J segment lost 9 bases and the V segment lost 5 bases, leaving 7 bases of the junction unmatched. This CDR3 region has 15 residues. CDR3 region: CASSPAGTGVSPLHF. CDR3 in DNA: TGTGCCAGCAGTCCCGCTGGGACAGGGGTTTCACCCCTCCACTTT.

Comments on this clone: The same CDR3 arises from other DNA sequences in this sample as well. The rearrangement joins TRBV28 to TRBJ1-1; a weak D match, TRBD1 (5 bases). Germline V gene data show CDR1 as MDHEN and CDR2 as SYDVKM. The CDR3 runs 13 residues. Trimming stripped 6 bases from V and 6 bases from J, with 14 bases between. The CDR3 spells CASSLRTGAEAFF. Written as DNA, the CDR3 is TGTGCCAGCAGCCTGAGAACGGGGGCTGAAGCTTTCTTT.

The rearrangement uses TRBV7-2 and TRBJ2-2; 13 bases line up with TRBD2. The CDR3 length is 18 residues. CDR1 and CDR2 (germline): SGHTA, FQGNSA. V dropped 6 bases and J dropped 6; count of bases not matched to a gene: 13. The CDR3 sequence is CASSPGLAGYQSSGELFF. CDR3 nucleotide sequence: TGTGCCAGCAGTCCGGGACTAGCGGGATATCAAAGCTCCGGGGAGCTGTTTTTT.

The gene calls are TRBV11-2 and TRBJ2-1; the D gene could be TRBD1 or TRBD2 (5 bases each). V lost 6 bases, J lost 4 bases, and 7 bases lay in between. CDR3 length equals 12 residues. Germline V CDR1 and CDR2: SGHAT, FQNNGV. CDR3 loop: CASRWGYNEQFF. The CDR3 nucleotides read TGTGCCAGCAGGTGGGGGTACAATGAGCAGTTCTTC.

This chain joins TRBV6-1 and TRBJ2-7, with D hard to call. Trimming left V 1 base short and J 6 bases short, with 13 bases between. Per germline, CDR1 MNHNS and CDR2 SASEGT. The CDR3 is made up of 14 amino acids. CDR3 residues: CASSEDVGFCEQYF. In DNA, the CDR3 is TGTGCCAGCAGTGAAGATGTGGGATTCTGCGAGCAGTACTTC.